This is a list of T cell receptor beta chains from one sample in a study of T cells after yellow fever vaccination. Each CDR3 protein gets one entry after TCRdb re-called the 5' RACE reads with MiXCR. Altogether 400,000 to 450,000 distinct CDR3 sequences are present, under 20% being singletons, with the ten largest covering roughly a sixth. The sample here was PBMCs, taken before the yellow fever booster vaccination. The receptors were sampled from a man aged 18 to 29 who received the YFV17D yellow fever vaccine. Each CDR3 is given without its conserved first and last residue. Not all rows give a size; the values are once, few, many and, for expanded clones, a class.

clone_size j_call v_call cdr3_aa
few TRBJ2-7 TRBV12-3/TRBV12-4 ASSLKGHSHYEQY
. TRBJ2-4 TRBV12-3/TRBV12-4 ASSFEGGIQY
. TRBJ1-2 TRBV6-5 ASSYSIEPGGYT
few TRBJ1-1 TRBV6-5 ASSYSRAGTSTEAF
. TRBJ2-3 TRBV4-3 ASSLTGVIPDTQY
. TRBJ2-1 TRBV29-1 SVEMIYNEQF
. TRBJ2-5 TRBV25-1 ASSEFWGGQETQY
. TRBJ2-5 TRBV10-3 AISTGLAGPGTQY
. TRBJ2-7 TRBV25-1 ASSEYPSGGYSYEQY
. TRBJ1-1 TRBV5-1 ASSQRTGGYMNTEAF
few TRBJ2-3 TRBV5-1 ASSLSSSTDTQY
. TRBJ1-1 TRBV7-2 ASSLAGTTNTEAF
few TRBJ2-6 TRBV27 ASSLRFSGANVLT
few TRBJ1-5 TRBV5-5 ASSLQPYSNQPQH
. TRBJ1-3 TRBV5-5 ASSLVWAGNTIY
. TRBJ1-2 TRBV5-1 ASSQGQGAVSDGYT
. TRBJ2-2 TRBV5-6 ASGGHPELELF
many TRBJ1-1 TRBV20-1 SAPNPQGPTEAF
. TRBJ2-2 TRBV10-2 ASGQLAGGPKPNTGELF
few TRBJ1-1 TRBV6-5 ASSRPGQLVTTEAF
. TRBJ1-5 TRBV27 ASSIALPQGYSNQPQH
. TRBJ1-2 TRBV6-5 ASSYLRTGGYT
few TRBJ1-5 TRBV19 ASSFDRVYSNQPQH
. TRBJ2-3 TRBV7-2 ASVAGDTDTQY
. TRBJ2-5 TRBV9 ASSGGGASGEETQY
. TRBJ1-2 TRBV5-1 ASSLETGKEYGYT
few TRBJ1-5 TRBV20-1 SARDKKGRGDQPQH
. TRBJ2-2 TRBV4-1 ASSQGEANTGELF
. TRBJ2-7 TRBV29-1 SVAFPELSEQY
. TRBJ2-7 TRBV20-1 SARSGARQY